This T cell receptor beta chain appears in the sequencing data of a study of blood T cell repertoires in COVID-19. Measured with immunoSEQ multiplex PCR; TCRdb has only the in-frame clones, and not every one. The repertoire holds 130,000 or so clones, roughly 90% seen once, with roughly 18% in the top ten. CDR1 and CDR2 from the germline V gene are MNHEY and SVGAGI. The junction had 5 bases not matched to a gene; V was cut back by 4 bases and J by 0 bases. This CDR3 comprises 16 residues. The chain carries TRBV6-5 and TRBJ1-5; TRBD1 matches 8 bases. Sample: peripheral blood. The clonotype comes from a man in his fifties or sixties with active or convalescent COVID-19. The DNA of the CDR3 is TGTGCCAGCAGTTCGACAGGGGCGAATAGCAATCAGCCCCAGCATTTT. As protein: CASSSTGANSNQPQHF.